The following is a T cell receptor (beta chain) sequence with its context. The antigen is not known. In the PCR, 60 Vbeta and 13 Jbeta primers were used. The table came from immunoSEQ multiplex PCR; TCRdb's copy has only in-frame clones and leaves some out. The table includes tens of thousands of clones, roughly 70% detected once. This specimen comes from a study of cytomegalovirus exposure and HLA in healthy donors. Overall study: In an early release, HLA-typed donors contributed approximately 82 million unique TCR sequences. Study-level results: Overall, under 200 TCR beta chains were annotated as cytomegalovirus-associated. Sequencing depth roughly uniform across donors was assumed in presence/absence analyses. In a later analysis, a missense DCLRE1C variant was linked to TCR beta V- and J-gene trimming.

V lost 5 bases to trimming and J lost 2 bases; unmatched junction nucleotides: 15. Germline CDR1 is SGHAT and CDR2 is FQNNGV. This CDR3 spans 17 amino acids. The source material was PBMCs. This sequence was found in a man aged 35-49 years in good health and CMV-seropositive. The V and J genes are TRBV11-2 and TRBJ2-7, with 7 nucleotides matching TRBD1. CDR3 bases: TGTGCCAGCAGCCCGATAAACCGGGACAGACGAACCTACGAGCAGTACTTC. Its translation: CASSPINRDRRTYEQYF.